One and the same sample provided the 31 T cell receptor beta chains below, sequenced in a study of shared clonotypes between healthy human individuals. Sequenced by immunoSEQ multiplex PCR; TCRdb stores in-frame clones only, minus some. This table has about 2 million clones, about 95% appearing once. Naive CD8 cells comprised CD45RO-negative, CCR7-positively selected cells, excluding terminally differentiated effector memory CD45RA+ cells. Source material: naive CD8+ T cells sorted from blood. These receptors were taken from a man aged 18 to 30 in good health.

The CDR3: CAWSVNRKETQYF. CDR3 bases: TGTGCCTGGAGTGTAAACAGGAAAGAGACCCAGTACTTC. The rearrangement links TRBV30 to TRBJ2-5; a weak D match, TRBD1 (5 bases). V lost 0 bases to trimming and J lost 3 bases, with 8 bases between them. The germline CDR1 and CDR2 sequences are GTSNPN and SVGIG (reference sequence). The CDR3 runs to 13 residues.

V is TRBV7-8 and J is TRBJ2-5, with D hard to call. Per germline, CDR1 SGHVS and CDR2 FQNEAQ. The V end lost 1 base, the J end lost 2 bases, and 8 bases lay between the germline ends. The CDR3 has 14 amino acids. In DNA form, the CDR3 reads TGTGCCAGCAGCTTAGTACATGAACAAGAGACCCAGTACTTC. This gives the protein CASSLVHEQETQYF.

The chain employs TRBV4-1 and TRBJ2-7; D may be TRBD2 (6 bases). Germline V gene data show CDR1 as MGHRA and CDR2 as YSYEKL. V lost 1 base and J lost 3, with 16 bases in between. The CDR3 length is 16 residues. The CDR3 DNA follows: TGCGCCAGCAGCCAAGTCGCGGGGATAGGAATCTACGAGCAGTACTTC. Protein sequence: CASSQVAGIGIYEQYF.

V and J are TRBV6-5 and TRBJ1-5; D not certain. The germline V gene has CDR1 MNHEY and CDR2 SVGAGI. V was shortened by 6 bases and J by 5 bases, with 14 bases between the two germline ends. The CDR3 is 14 residues long. The CDR3 nucleotides are TGTGCCAGCAGCCCGGAGGTATCTTATCAGCCCCAGCATTTT. It is translated as CASSPEVSYQPQHF.

This chain uses TRBV27 with TRBJ2-7; no clear D gene. V was shortened by 2 bases and J by 0 bases, with 11 bases between the two germline ends. Germline loops: CDR1 MNHEY, CDR2 SMNVEV (reference sequence). The CDR3 runs to 15 residues. The CDR3 sequence is CASSLMGMSSYEQYF. The CDR3 DNA follows: TGTGCCAGCAGTTTAATGGGAATGAGCTCCTACGAGCAGTACTTC.

CDR3 DNA sequence: TGTGCCAGCAGCTTGACACGTAGCAATCAGCCCCAGCATTTT. Translating it yields CASSLTRSNQPQHF. This chain connects TRBV5-8 to TRBJ1-5, with no clear D. V was clipped by 1 base and J by 0 bases, with 5 bases between them. Germline V CDR1 and CDR2: SGHTS, YDEGEE. The CDR3 sequence is 14 residues long.

This clone was observed a single time. The gene calls are TRBV6-5 and TRBJ2-5, with D hard to call. Looked up from germline, CDR1 is MNHEY and CDR2 is SVGAGI. V was shortened by 0 bases and J by 1 base, with 6 bases between the two germline ends. The CDR3 covers 14 residues. The chain's CDR3 is CASSYSDFQETQYF. CDR3 sequence (DNA): TGTGCCAGCAGTTACTCAGATTTCCAAGAGACCCAGTACTTC.

This chain links TRBV9 with TRBJ1-4; D is unresolved. V shed 0 bases and J shed 4 bases, with 10 bases lying between them. CDR1 is SGDLS, CDR2 YYNGEE, per germline. The CDR3 has 15 residues. CDR3 sequence reads: CASSVGTFLNEKLFF. The CDR3 region has the DNA TGTGCCAGCAGCGTAGGGACCTTTCTTAATGAAAAACTGTTTTTT.

The V gene is TRBV19, the J gene TRBJ1-1; unclear D gene. Trimming left V 3 bases short and J 7 bases short, with 21 bases between. This CDR3 has 16 residues. Germline CDR1 LNHDA, CDR2 SQIVND (reference sequence). Here the CDR3 DNA reads TGTGCCAGTAGTATCCTGGGGTGGGGAAGTTATCGTGAAGCTTTCTTT. The encoded protein is CASSILGWGSYREAFF.

This chain joins TRBV13 and TRBJ2-7; D possibly corresponds to TRBD2 (6 bases). CDR3 length equals 15 residues. CDR1 and CDR2 (germline): PRHDT, FYEKMQ (reference sequence). Trimming took off 6 bases at V and 2 bases at J, with 17 bases between the two ends. This chain's CDR3 is CASSPGSGDPYEQYF. CDR3 nucleotide sequence: TGTGCCAGCAGTCCTGGTTCGGGAGACCCCTACGAGCAGTACTTC.

This chain connects TRBV7-9 to TRBJ1-1; 7 nucleotides align to TRBD1. Germline V gives CDR1 SEHNR, CDR2 FQNEAQ (reference sequence). V dropped 5 bases and J dropped 0; count of bases not matched to a gene: 12. The CDR3 has 17 amino acids. The CDR3 is CASSLPLVGQMNTEAFF. The CDR3 region has the DNA TGTGCCAGCAGCCTCCCCTTGGTGGGACAGATGAACACTGAAGCTTTCTTT.

This rearrangement joins TRBV4-1 to TRBJ1-5; D not certain. The germline V gene encodes CDR1 MGHRA and CDR2 YSYEKL. This CDR3 is built from 17 residues. V was trimmed by 0 bases and J by 0 bases, leaving 12 bases between them. Here the CDR3 reads CASSQDKSDSSNQPQHF. CDR3 nucleotide sequence: TGCGCCAGCAGCCAAGATAAGTCAGATTCTAGCAATCAGCCCCAGCATTTT.

The V call is TRBV9, the J call TRBJ2-2; TRBD2 matches at 10 bases. The CDR3 has 16 residues. V dropped 3 bases and J dropped 3; count of bases not matched to a gene: 5. Germline assignment: CDR1 SGDLS and CDR2 YYNGEE. CDR3 nucleotides: TGTGCCAGCAGCGCCCAGCGGGGGGGCCACACCGGGGAGCTGTTTTTT. It translates to CASSAQRGGHTGELFF.

The gene calls are TRBV7-9 and TRBJ2-3, with TRBD1 identical over 8 bases. This CDR3 comprises 15 residues. The trim removed 4 bases at V and 0 bases at J, leaving 3 bases unmatched. Germline V gene data show CDR1 as SEHNR and CDR2 as FQNEAQ (reference sequence). CDR3 amino acids: CASSSDRASTDTQYF. CDR3 DNA sequence: TGTGCCAGCAGCTCGGACAGGGCAAGCACAGATACGCAGTATTTT.

Comment on this clone: The same CDR3 can be traced to other DNA sequences in this sample. The genes are TRBV7-9 and TRBJ2-3; D is undetermined. Deletions cut 2 bases from V and 0 bases from J, with 9 bases between. Germline V CDR1 and CDR2: SEHNR, FQNEAQ (reference sequence). CDR3 length equals 15 residues. The CDR3 reads CASSLTGSSTDTQYF. Written as DNA, the CDR3 is TGTGCCAGCAGCTTAACCGGGTCTAGCACAGATACGCAGTATTTT.

V and J are TRBV7-9 and TRBJ2-7; D possibly corresponds to TRBD2 (6 bases). This CDR3 is built from 16 residues. V gave up 5 bases and J gave up 9 bases, with 26 bases separating them. Germline V lookup: CDR1 SEHNR, CDR2 FQNEAQ (reference sequence). The CDR3 is CASSPEEGTVVFGQYF. The CDR3 nucleotides are TGTGCCAGCAGCCCGGAGGAGGGGACCGTGGTTTTTGGGCAGTACTTC.

This rearrangement joins TRBV30 to TRBJ1-1, with a possible D match to TRBD1 (5 bases). V lost 1 base, J lost 7 bases, and 13 bases lay in between. CDR1 and CDR2 from the germline V gene are GTSNPN and SVGIG (reference sequence). There are 13 residues in the CDR3. The CDR3 region has the DNA TGTGCCTGGAGTGCATTTCCGGGACGTGAAGCTTTCTTT. It encodes CAWSAFPGREAFF.

To note about this clone: One base away lies a much larger clone, so this may be a sequencing read error. This CDR3 reads CASSDRSSYEQYF. The CDR3 nucleotides are TGTGCCAGCAGCGACAGGAGCTCCTACGAGCAGTACTTC. The genes are TRBV11-2 and TRBJ2-7, with D possibly TRBD1 on 6 matching bases. Trimming removed 5 bases at V and 0 bases at J, with 8 bases between. The CDR3 is 13 amino acids. From germline, CDR1 is SGHAT and CDR2 FQNNGV.

The sample holds one count of this clone. The genes are TRBV11-2 and TRBJ2-1; D remains ambiguous. CDR1 and CDR2 (germline): SGHAT, FQNNGV. V lost 0 bases, J lost 4 bases, and 10 bases lay in between. The CDR3 runs 15 residues. In DNA, the CDR3 is TGTGCCAGCAGCTTAGAGGCAGGCCCGTACAATGAGCAGTTCTTC. This sequence encodes CASSLEAGPYNEQFF.

This clone was picked up a small number of times. The gene calls are TRBV6-6 and TRBJ1-5; no clear D gene. This CDR3 region has 14 residues. Trimming removed 7 bases from V and 3 bases from J, with 13 bases in between. Germline lookup yields CDR1 MNHNY and CDR2 SVGAGI (reference sequence). The CDR3 loop is CASTTSTLNQPQHF. The CDR3 DNA is TGTGCCAGCACCACGTCTACCCTCAATCAGCCCCAGCATTTT.

The gene calls are TRBV7-9 and TRBJ2-5, with D unclear. Germline V gives CDR1 SEHNR, CDR2 FQNEAQ (reference sequence). With 1 base removed from V and 2 bases from J, the gap between germline ends came to 8 bases. There are 14 residues in the CDR3. The CDR3 loop reads CASSLEHIQETQYF. In DNA form, the CDR3 reads TGTGCCAGCAGCTTAGAGCATATACAAGAGACCCAGTACTTC.

CDR3 protein: CASSSSGTGANEQYF. The CDR3 DNA sequence: TGTGCCAGCAGTTCATCCGGGACAGGGGCCAACGAGCAGTACTTC. The chain recombines TRBV6-5 with TRBJ2-7, with 10 bases fitting TRBD1. Germline V gives CDR1 MNHEY, CDR2 SVGAGI. The CDR3 has 15 amino acids. The trim removed 4 bases at V and 5 bases at J, leaving 8 bases unmatched.

The chain employs TRBV10-2 and TRBJ2-1; D perhaps matches TRBD2 (6 bases). The germline V gene encodes CDR1 WSHSY and CDR2 SAAADI. This CDR3 is 15 amino acids long. The V gene lost 8 bases and the J gene lost 2 bases, with 16 bases spanning the gap. Here the CDR3 DNA reads TGCGCCAGCCAAGAAACGGGGGTGACCTACAATGAGCAGTTCTTC. Encoded protein: CASQETGVTYNEQFF.

The gene calls are TRBV4-1 and TRBJ1-1; D is undetermined. Germline V gene lookup returns CDR1 MGHRA and CDR2 YSYEKL. V lost 1 base, J lost 1 base, and 7 bases lay in between. This CDR3 comprises 14 residues. Here the CDR3 DNA reads TGCGCCAGCAGCCAAGTGGACTCGAACACTGAAGCTTTCTTT. Translated: CASSQVDSNTEAFF.

The chain joins TRBV28 to TRBJ2-3; D is possibly TRBD1 or TRBD2 (5 bases each). This CDR3 is built from 15 residues. Trimming removed 4 bases from V and 3 bases from J, with 14 bases in between. The V gene's germline CDR1 is MDHEN and CDR2 SYDVKM. Written as DNA, the CDR3 is TGTGCCAGCAGTTCACCAGGGAGAGGAACAGATACGCAGTATTTT. It specifies CASSSPGRGTDTQYF. Variable domain in full (rest from reference TRBV28 and TRBJ2-3): DVKVTQSSRYLVKRTGEKVFLECVQDMDHENMFWYRQDPGLGLRLIYFSYDVKMKEKGDIPEGYSVSREKKERFSLILESASTNQTSMYLCASSSPGRGTDTQYFGPGTRLTVL.

The rearrangement links TRBV28 to TRBJ1-2; maybe TRBD1 (5 bases). CDR3 size: 15 residues. V dropped 5 bases and J dropped 6 bases, with 19 bases sitting between them. The germline V gene encodes CDR1 MDHEN and CDR2 SYDVKM. The CDR3 nucleotides read TGTGCCAGCAGTACGCCTATTTACGGACAAGATGGCTACACCTTC. Residues: CASSTPIYGQDGYTF.

The chain couples TRBV4-1 to TRBJ1-3; TRBD1 matches at 7 bases. The CDR3 spans 15 residues. J gave up 4 bases and V 0 bases, and 3 bases lay outside the gene matches. Germline V gives CDR1 MGHRA, CDR2 YSYEKL. In nucleotides, the CDR3 is TGCGCCAGCAGCCAAGATTACAGGGGAGGAAACACCATATATTTT. Translated: CASSQDYRGGNTIYF.

This chain connects TRBV5-4 to TRBJ2-7, with no clear D. This CDR3 is built from 12 residues. Germline V gene lookup returns CDR1 SGHNT and CDR2 YYREEE (reference sequence). The germline V and J ends were trimmed by 2 bases and 7 bases, with 10 bases remaining between them. CDR3 protein: CASSFQPQEQYF. Written as DNA, the CDR3 is TGTGCCAGCAGCTTCCAGCCTCAAGAGCAGTACTTC.

The sample holds one count of this clone. The rearrangement uses TRBV5-1 and TRBJ2-2; TRBD1 might be the D (5 bases). Germline lookup yields CDR1 SGHRS and CDR2 YFSETQ. The germline V and J ends were trimmed by 4 bases and 1 base, with 14 bases remaining between them. The CDR3 is made up of 16 amino acids. The CDR3 here is CASSGTGPRNTGELFF. The CDR3 coding sequence is TGCGCCAGCAGCGGTACAGGACCAAGGAACACCGGGGAGCTGTTTTTT. The entire variable domain, with the rest obtained from reference TRBV5-1 and TRBJ2-2, is as follows: KAGVTQTPRYLIKTRGQQVTLSCSPISGHRSVSWYQQTPGQGLQFLFEYFSETQRNKGNFPGRFSGRQFSNSRSEMNVSTLELGDSALYLCASSGTGPRNTGELFFGEGSRLTVL.

The J gene is TRBJ2-1, the V gene TRBV15; tentatively, D is TRBD1 (6 bases). Germline V gene lookup returns CDR1 LNHNV and CDR2 YYDKDF (reference sequence). CDR3 length: 15 amino acids. With 0 bases removed from V and 6 bases from J, the gap between germline ends came to 12 bases. The DNA for the CDR3 is TGTGCCACCAGCAGAGAGTTCGGGACAATCAATGAGCAGTTCTTC. The encoded protein is CATSREFGTINEQFF.

This CDR3 is CATSRVSNQPQHF. CDR3 coding DNA: TGTGCCACCAGCAGAGTGAGTAATCAGCCCCAGCATTTT. The chain carries TRBV15 and TRBJ1-5, with D uncertain. The CDR3 is 13 residues long. V lost 1 base and J 4 bases, leaving 5 bases between the germline ends. CDR1 and CDR2 (germline): LNHNV, YYDKDF (reference sequence).